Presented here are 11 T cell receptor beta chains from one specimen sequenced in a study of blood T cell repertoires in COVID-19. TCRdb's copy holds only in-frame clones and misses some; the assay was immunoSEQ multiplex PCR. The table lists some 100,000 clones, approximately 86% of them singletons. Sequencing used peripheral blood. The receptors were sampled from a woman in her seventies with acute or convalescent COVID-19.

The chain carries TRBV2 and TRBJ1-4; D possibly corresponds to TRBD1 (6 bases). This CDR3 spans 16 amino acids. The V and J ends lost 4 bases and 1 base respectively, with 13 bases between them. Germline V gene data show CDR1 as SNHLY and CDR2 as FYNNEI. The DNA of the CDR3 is TGTGCCAGCAGTGCTACAGGGAAGAGAACTAATGAAAAACTGTTTTTT. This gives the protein CASSATGKRTNEKLFF.

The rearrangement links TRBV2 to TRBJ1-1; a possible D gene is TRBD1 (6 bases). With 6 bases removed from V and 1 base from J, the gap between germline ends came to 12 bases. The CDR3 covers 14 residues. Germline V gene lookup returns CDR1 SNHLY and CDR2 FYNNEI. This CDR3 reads CASSPGVPNTEAFF. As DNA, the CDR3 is TGTGCCAGCAGCCCAGGGGTACCGAACACTGAAGCTTTCTTT.

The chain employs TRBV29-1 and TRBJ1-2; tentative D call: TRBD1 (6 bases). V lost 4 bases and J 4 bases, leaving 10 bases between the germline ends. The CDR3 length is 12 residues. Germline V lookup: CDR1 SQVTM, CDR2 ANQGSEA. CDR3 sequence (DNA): TGCAGCGTTGGTGGGGGCGGCTATGGCTACACCTTC. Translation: CSVGGGGYGYTF.

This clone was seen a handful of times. CDR3 loop: CASSFSTGLNTEAFF. CDR3 bases: TGTGCCAGCAGCTTCTCTACAGGGTTGAACACTGAAGCTTTCTTT. This rearrangement joins TRBV7-9 to TRBJ1-1, with D possibly TRBD1 on 6 matching bases. V lost 3 bases, J lost 0 bases, and 11 bases lay in between. The CDR3 runs 15 residues. Germline CDR1 reads SEHNR; CDR2 reads FQNEAQ (reference sequence).

In nucleotides, the CDR3 is TGTGCCAGCAGCAAGGGACAGGCTTACTCCTACGAGCAGTACTTC. Amino acid sequence: CASSKGQAYSYEQYF. The chain recombines TRBV7-6 with TRBJ2-7, with 8 bases that match TRBD1. Germline lookup yields CDR1 SGHVS and CDR2 FNYEAQ. The CDR3 has 15 amino acids. The trim removed 5 bases at V and 0 bases at J, leaving 6 bases unmatched.

The CDR3 DNA is TGTGCCAGCACCCGAGGTACAGGGGAAGAGACCCAGTACTTC. This translates into CASTRGTGEETQYF. This chain connects TRBV9 to TRBJ2-5, with 7 positions matching TRBD1. Germline V CDR1 and CDR2: SGDLS, YYNGEE. The trim removed 6 bases at V and 3 bases at J, leaving 8 bases unmatched. The CDR3 totals 14 residues.

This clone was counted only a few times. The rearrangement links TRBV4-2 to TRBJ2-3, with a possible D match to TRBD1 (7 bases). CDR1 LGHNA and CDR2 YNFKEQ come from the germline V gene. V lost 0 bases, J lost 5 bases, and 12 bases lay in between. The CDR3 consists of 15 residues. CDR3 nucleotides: TGTGCCAGCAGCCAAGAACAGGGGAGGAAAGATACGCAGTATTTT. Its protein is CASSQEQGRKDTQYF.

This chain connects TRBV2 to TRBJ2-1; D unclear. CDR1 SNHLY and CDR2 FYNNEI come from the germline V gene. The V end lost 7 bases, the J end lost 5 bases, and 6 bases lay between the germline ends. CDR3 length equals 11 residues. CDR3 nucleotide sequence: TGTGCCAGCAACAGCCACAATGAGCAGTTCTTC. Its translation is CASNSHNEQFF.

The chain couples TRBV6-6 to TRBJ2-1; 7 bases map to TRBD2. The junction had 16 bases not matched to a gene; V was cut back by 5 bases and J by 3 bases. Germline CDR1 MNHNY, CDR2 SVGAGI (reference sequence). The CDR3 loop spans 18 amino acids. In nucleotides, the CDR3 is TGTGCCAGCAGTCCCCTGTTGTCAAGGACTAGTCACTACAATGAGCAGTTCTTC. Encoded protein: CASSPLLSRTSHYNEQFF.

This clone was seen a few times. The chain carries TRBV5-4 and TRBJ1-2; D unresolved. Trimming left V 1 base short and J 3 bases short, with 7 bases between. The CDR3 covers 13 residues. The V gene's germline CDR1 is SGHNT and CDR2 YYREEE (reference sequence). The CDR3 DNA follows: TGTGCCAGCAGCTTGTTCCGAGACTATGGCTACACCTTC. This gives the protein CASSLFRDYGYTF.

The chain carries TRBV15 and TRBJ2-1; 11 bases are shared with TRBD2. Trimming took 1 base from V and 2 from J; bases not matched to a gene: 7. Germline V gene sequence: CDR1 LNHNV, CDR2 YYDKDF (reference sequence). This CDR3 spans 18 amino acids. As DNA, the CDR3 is TGTGCCACCAGCAGAGCCGAAGGGACTAGCGGAACCTACAATGAGCAGTTCTTC. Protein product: CATSRAEGTSGTYNEQFF.